The present TCR beta chain was sequenced within a study of radiotherapy plus CTLA-4 blockade in lung cancer (dated by TCRdb to the late 2010s). Turning to the overall study: Among the enrolled patients, approximately 18% had an objective response, and less than 40% reached disease control. The full study reports these points: The strongest predictors of response were reported to be early dynamic shifts in blood T cell clones along with a rise in serum interferon-beta following radiation. After treatment with radiotherapy and ipilimumab, TCR clones that originated in tumors expanded in peripheral blood.

The method was the immunoSEQ multiplex PCR assay. TCRdb stores this immuneACCESS table with in-frame sequences only. Part of the clones is absent; in the studies checked, under half of the shortfall reflects unresolved V genes, and no reason is known for the rest. The sample has over 95,000 clones on record, approximately 74% of them singletons. Of the sample, about 3% is held by the ten largest clones. On this clone itself: The antigen it binds to is not known. No base quality information exists; no much larger clone differs at one position.

From its cysteine to its phenylalanine, the CDR3 spans 16 amino acids. The sequence is cut down to CDR3 DNA, 48 bases in frame from base 1. Sequences SGHTA (CDR1) and FQGNSA (CDR2) are obtained from the germline V gene. In this study, focal radiation therapy paired with CTLA-4 blockade (ipilimumab) was tested in patients who had chemo-refractory metastatic non-small-cell lung cancer. This sample comprised peripheral blood, obtained from a patient treated with radiotherapy plus ipilimumab. The V gene is TRBV7-2 and the J gene is TRBJ2-5, and 9 junction bases match TRBD2. The DNA matches TRBJ2-7 better at its end, which makes the J call doubtful. This clonotype originated in a human donor with non-small cell lung cancer who had a partial response to radiotherapy plus ipilimumab. Some clones in this sample may be carry-over from other donors' samples. The CDR3 region reads CASSKAGVAGVYEQYF. The DNA sequence follows: TGTGCCAGCAGCAAAGCGGGAGTAGCGGGGGTCTACGAGCAGTACTTC.